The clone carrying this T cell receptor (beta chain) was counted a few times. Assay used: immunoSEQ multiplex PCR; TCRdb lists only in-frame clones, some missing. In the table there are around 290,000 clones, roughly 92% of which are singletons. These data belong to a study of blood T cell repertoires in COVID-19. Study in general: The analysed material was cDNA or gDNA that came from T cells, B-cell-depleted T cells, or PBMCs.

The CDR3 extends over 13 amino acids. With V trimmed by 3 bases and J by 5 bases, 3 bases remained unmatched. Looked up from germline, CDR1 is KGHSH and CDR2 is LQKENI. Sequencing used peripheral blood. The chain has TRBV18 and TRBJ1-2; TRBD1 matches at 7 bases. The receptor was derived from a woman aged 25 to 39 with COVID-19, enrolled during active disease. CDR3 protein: CASSPTGEYGYTF. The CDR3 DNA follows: TGTGCCAGCTCACCCACAGGGGAGTATGGCTACACCTTC.